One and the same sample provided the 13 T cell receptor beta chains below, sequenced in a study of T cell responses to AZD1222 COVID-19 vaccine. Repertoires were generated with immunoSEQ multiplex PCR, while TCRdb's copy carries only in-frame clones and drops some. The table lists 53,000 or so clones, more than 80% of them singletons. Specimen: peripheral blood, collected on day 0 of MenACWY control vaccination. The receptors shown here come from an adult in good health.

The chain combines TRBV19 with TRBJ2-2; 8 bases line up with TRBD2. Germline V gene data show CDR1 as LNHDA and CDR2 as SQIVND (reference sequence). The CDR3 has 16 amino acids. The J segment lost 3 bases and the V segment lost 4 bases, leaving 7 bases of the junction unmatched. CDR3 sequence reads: CASSSSGGRDTGELFF. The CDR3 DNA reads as TGTGCCAGTAGTAGCTCGGGGGGGCGAGACACCGGGGAGCTGTTTTTT.

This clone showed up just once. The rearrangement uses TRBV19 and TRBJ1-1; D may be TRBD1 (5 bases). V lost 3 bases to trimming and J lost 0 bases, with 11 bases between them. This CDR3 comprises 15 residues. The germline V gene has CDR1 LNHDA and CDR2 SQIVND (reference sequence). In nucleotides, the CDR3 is TGTGCCAGTAGTATGGGGGGATTAATGAACACTGAAGCTTTCTTT. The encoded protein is CASSMGGLMNTEAFF.

For the CDR3, the DNA is TGTGCCAGCAGTTTGTTAGCCGGGGAAAAACTGTTTTTT. Its translation: CASSLLAGEKLFF. The chain uses TRBV27 and TRBJ1-4; D ambiguous. The CDR3 contains 13 residues. V was clipped by 3 bases and J by 8 bases, with 10 bases between them. Per the germline V gene, CDR1 is MNHEY and CDR2 is SMNVEV (reference sequence).

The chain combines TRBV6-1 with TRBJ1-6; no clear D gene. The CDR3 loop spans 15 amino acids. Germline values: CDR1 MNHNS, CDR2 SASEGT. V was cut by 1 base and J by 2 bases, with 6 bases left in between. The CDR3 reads CASSEDGAYNSPLHF. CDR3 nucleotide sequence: TGTGCCAGCAGTGAAGACGGGGCCTATAATTCACCCCTCCACTTT.

CDR3 bases: TGTGCCAGCAGCTTAGATACTAGCGGGACCAATGAGCAGTTCTTC. Its translation: CASSLDTSGTNEQFF. The chain joins TRBV7-2 to TRBJ2-1, with 10 bases that match TRBD2. The length of the CDR3 is 15 residues. Germline loops: CDR1 SGHTA, CDR2 FQGNSA. The ends lost 1 base at V and 6 bases at J; junction bases unmatched: 3.

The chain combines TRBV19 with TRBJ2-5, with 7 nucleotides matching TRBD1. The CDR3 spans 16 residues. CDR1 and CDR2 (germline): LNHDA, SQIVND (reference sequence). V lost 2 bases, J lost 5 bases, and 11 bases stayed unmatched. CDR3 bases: TGTGCCAGTAGTATAAAGGGGGCAGGGGGTAGGGAGACCCAGTACTTC. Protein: CASSIKGAGGRETQYF.

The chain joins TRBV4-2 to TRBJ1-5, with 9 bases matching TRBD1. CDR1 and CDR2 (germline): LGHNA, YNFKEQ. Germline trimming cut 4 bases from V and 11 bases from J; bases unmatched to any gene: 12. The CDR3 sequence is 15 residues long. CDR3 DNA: TGTGCCAGCAGCCTAGACTCGGGGACAGGGACGGCCCAGCATTTT. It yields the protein CASSLDSGTGTAQHF.

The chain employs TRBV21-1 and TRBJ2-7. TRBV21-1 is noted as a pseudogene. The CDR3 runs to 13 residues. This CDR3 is CASSSGRPGEQYF. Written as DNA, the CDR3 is TGTGCCAGCAGCAGTGGACGTCCGGGCGAGCAGTACTTC.

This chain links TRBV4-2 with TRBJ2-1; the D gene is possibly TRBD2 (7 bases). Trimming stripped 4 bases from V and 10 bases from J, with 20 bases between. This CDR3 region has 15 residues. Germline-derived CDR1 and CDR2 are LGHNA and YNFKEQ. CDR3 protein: CASSRDSRGAIEQFF. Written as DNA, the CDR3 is TGTGCCAGCAGCCGCGACAGCCGGGGGGCAATCGAGCAGTTCTTC.

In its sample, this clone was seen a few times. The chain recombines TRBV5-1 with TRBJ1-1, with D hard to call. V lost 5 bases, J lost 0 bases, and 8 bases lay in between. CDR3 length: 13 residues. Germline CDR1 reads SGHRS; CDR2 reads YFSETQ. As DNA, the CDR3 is TGCGCCAGCAGATCCACATTGAACACTGAAGCTTTCTTT. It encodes CASRSTLNTEAFF.

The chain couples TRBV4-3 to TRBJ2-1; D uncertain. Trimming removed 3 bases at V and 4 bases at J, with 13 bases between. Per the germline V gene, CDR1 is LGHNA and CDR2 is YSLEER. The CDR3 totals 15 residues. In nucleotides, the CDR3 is TGCGCCAGCAGCCAGGGTAAGGCCCCTTACAATGAGCAGTTCTTC. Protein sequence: CASSQGKAPYNEQFF.

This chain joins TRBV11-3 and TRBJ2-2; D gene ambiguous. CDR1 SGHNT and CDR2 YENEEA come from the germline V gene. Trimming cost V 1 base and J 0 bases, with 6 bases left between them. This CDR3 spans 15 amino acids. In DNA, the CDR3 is TGTGCCAGCAGCTTAGGGCCCGCGAACACCGGGGAGCTGTTTTTT. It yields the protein CASSLGPANTGELFF.

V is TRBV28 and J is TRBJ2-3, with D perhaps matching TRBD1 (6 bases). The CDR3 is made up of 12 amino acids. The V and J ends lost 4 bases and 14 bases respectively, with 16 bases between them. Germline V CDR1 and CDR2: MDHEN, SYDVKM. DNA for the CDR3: TGTGCCAGCAGTTCACAGGGCCGCGCTTGGTATTTT. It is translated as CASSSQGRAWYF.